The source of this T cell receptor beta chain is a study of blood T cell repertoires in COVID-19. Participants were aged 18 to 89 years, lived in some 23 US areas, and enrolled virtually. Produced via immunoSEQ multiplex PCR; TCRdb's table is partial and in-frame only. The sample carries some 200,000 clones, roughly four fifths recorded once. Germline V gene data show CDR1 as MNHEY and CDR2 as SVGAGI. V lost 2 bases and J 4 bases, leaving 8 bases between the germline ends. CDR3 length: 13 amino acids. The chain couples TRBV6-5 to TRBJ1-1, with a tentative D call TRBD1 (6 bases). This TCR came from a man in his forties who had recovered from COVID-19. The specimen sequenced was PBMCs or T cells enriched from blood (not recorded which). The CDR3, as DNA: TGTGCCAGCAGTTACGGACAGCCCACTGAAGCTTTCTTT. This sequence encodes CASSYGQPTEAFF.